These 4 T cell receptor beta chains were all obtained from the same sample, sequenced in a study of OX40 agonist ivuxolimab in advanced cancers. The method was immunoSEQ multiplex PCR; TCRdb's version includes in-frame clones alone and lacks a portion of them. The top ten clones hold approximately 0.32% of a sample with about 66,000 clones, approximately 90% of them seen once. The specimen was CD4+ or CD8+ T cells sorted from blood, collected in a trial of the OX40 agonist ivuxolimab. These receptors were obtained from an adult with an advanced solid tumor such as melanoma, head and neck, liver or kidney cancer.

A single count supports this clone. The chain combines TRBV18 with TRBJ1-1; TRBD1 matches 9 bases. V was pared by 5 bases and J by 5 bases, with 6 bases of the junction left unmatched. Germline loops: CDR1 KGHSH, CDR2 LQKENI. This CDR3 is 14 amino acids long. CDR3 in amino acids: CASSSLDRGTEAFF. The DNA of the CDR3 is TGTGCCAGCTCATCTTTGGACAGGGGAACTGAAGCTTTCTTT.

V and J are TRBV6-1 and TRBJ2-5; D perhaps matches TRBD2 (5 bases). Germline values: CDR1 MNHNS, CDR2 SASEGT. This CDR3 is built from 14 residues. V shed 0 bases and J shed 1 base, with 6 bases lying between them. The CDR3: CASSEASGQETQYF. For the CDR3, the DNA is TGTGCCAGCAGTGAAGCGAGCGGCCAAGAGACCCAGTACTTC.

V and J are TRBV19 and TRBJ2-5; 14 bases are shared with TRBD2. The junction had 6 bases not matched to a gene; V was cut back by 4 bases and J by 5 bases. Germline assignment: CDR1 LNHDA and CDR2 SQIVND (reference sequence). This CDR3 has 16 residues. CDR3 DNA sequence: TGTGCCAGTAGTAGGGGACTAGCGGGAGTATTGGAGACCCAGTACTTC. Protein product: CASSRGLAGVLETQYF.

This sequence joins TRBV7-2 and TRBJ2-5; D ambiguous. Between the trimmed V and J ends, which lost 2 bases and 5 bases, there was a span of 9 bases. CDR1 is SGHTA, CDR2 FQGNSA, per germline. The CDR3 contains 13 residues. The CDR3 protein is CASSLPRKETQYF. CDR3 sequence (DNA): TGTGCCAGCAGCTTACCTAGAAAGGAGACCCAGTACTTC.